Listed below are T cell receptor beta chains from one sample, sequenced in a study of tumor T cells in aggressive B-cell lymphoma. Sequencing was performed with immunoSEQ multiplex PCR; in TCRdb, only in-frame clones are kept and a portion is missing. The table has about 2,500 clones, about four fifths seen once. The sample was tumor tissue. Source of these receptors: an adult with diffuse large B cell lymphoma. Each CDR3 is given with its conserved first and last residue.

>TRBV30
CAWKGGSGANVLTF
>TRBV19
CASMDRGNEQFF
>TRBV6-1
CASSVQGLWDEQYF
>TRBV30
CAWNRGDEKLFF
>TRBV28
CASSNSVGSSYNEQFF
>TRBV7-2
CASTLISGSSEQFF
>TRBV28
CASSSPGGATDTQYF
>TRBV7-2
CASSAGSGPTYEQYF
>TRBV6-5
CASSLTGLNQPQHF
>TRBV29-1
CSVTGAGDVTSTEAFF
>TRBV5-1
CASSHGQTGGETQYF
>TRBV28
CASSRTGGSTDTQYF
>TRBV9
CASSAKDRALTEAFF
>TRBV7-2
CASSARGYEQYF
>TRBV6-5
CASSAGLRGEQYF
>TRBV5-4
CASSDPLAALEKGAQYF
>TRBV27
CASSPRYPTFQYF
>TRBV4-3
CASSQERQLQETQYF
>TRBV7-9
CASSTGQGSPYEQYF
>TRBV4-1
CASSQEDRVRSNEKLFF
>TRBV7-9
CASSFHSSGWNTGELFF
>TRBV5-1
CASSEASRTEAFF
>TRBV5-1
CASSPPREGLFNNEQFF
>TRBV11-3
CASTSGAGELFF
>TRBV15
CATSRDSSGRGGTKNIQYF
>TRBV9
CASSDGASGRRSEQFF
>TRBV5-4
CASSPVGTDTQYF
>TRBV7-9
CASSPLSSGNTIYF
>TRBV28
CASSPGTGGSEQYF
>TRBV28
CASSQGGNTEAFF
>TRBV6-5
CASSYSSSENEQFF
>TRBV28
CASSLPSGSSDTQYF
>TRBV20-1
CSAGGGYGYTF
>TRBV7-9
CASSLEGTGGEKLFF
>TRBV9
CASSVFGSGDTGELFF
>TRBV15
CATSRQLNTEAFF
>TRBV27
CASSTRQGYVVEAFF
>TRBV5-6
CASSLGRWVGLGVDYGYTF
>TRBV7-8
CASSLDQYGYTF
>TRBV14
CASSQEVSTGGVGANVLTF
>TRBV7-3
CASSSAATRVVNEQFF
>TRBV10-3
CAISESWLAGINNEQFF
>TRBV5-1
CASSLSLYEQYF